This entry lists 11 T cell receptor beta chains sequenced from one sample in a study of ipilimumab plus nivolumab after autologous stem cell transplantation. Sequenced by immunoSEQ multiplex PCR; TCRdb stores in-frame clones only, minus some. The sample records under 2,000 clones, around nine tenths being singletons. This material consisted of PBMCs, taken in a trial of ipilimumab plus nivolumab as post-transplant consolidation. The source is a male donor with multiple myeloma.

The chain has TRBV9 and TRBJ1-1; 9 bases fit TRBD1. There are 15 residues in the CDR3. V shed 4 bases and J 4 bases; nucleotides not matched to a gene: 8. Germline lookup yields CDR1 SGDLS and CDR2 YYNGEE. CDR3 in amino acids: CASSPIDRGVTEAFF. DNA of the CDR3: TGTGCCAGCAGCCCAATAGACAGGGGGGTCACTGAAGCTTTCTTT.

V is TRBV18 and J is TRBJ1-4; 7 bases agree with TRBD1. Per the germline V gene, CDR1 is KGHSH and CDR2 is LQKENI. J was trimmed by 1 base and V by 10 bases; bases with no gene match: 12. CDR3 size: 16 residues. The CDR3 loop reads CATGPQGLRTNEKLFF. DNA of the CDR3: TGTGCCACCGGACCACAGGGGTTGAGAACTAATGAAAAACTGTTTTTT.

The chain joins TRBV11-1 to TRBJ1-4; D gene unclear. CDR1 and CDR2 from the germline V gene are SGHAT and FQDESV (reference sequence). The germline V and J ends were trimmed by 5 bases and 8 bases, with 12 bases remaining between them. The CDR3 has 13 amino acids. CDR3 DNA sequence: TGTGCCAGCAGCCCAGGCCCTTGGGAAAAACTGTTTTTT. It yields the protein CASSPGPWEKLFF.

The chain uses TRBV27 and TRBJ2-1; D is perhaps TRBD2 (6 bases). Germline V gene data show CDR1 as MNHEY and CDR2 as SMNVEV (reference sequence). The CDR3 sequence is 15 residues long. V lost 6 bases, J lost 3 bases, and 15 bases lay in between. The CDR3 spells CASSPLEGRYNEQFF. Here the CDR3 DNA reads TGTGCCAGCAGCCCCCTGGAGGGCCGCTACAATGAGCAGTTCTTC.

The chain recombines TRBV19 with TRBJ2-7; D could derive from TRBD1 or TRBD2 (5 bases each). Trimming removed 1 base from V and 5 bases from J, with 24 bases in between. This CDR3 is built from 18 residues. Germline values: CDR1 LNHDA, CDR2 SQIVND (reference sequence). Written as DNA, the CDR3 is TGTGCCAGTAGTATAGCTCACTCCTCCGGGACCCGCCTTGACGAGCAGTACTTC. Its protein product is CASSIAHSSGTRLDEQYF. The whole variable domain, remainder taken from reference TRBV19 and TRBJ2-7, is DGGITQSPKYLFRKEGQNVTLSCEQNLNHDAMYWYRQDPGQGLRLIYYSQIVNDFQKGDIAEGYSVSREKKESFPLTVTSAQKNPTAFYLCASSIAHSSGTRLDEQYFGPGTRLTVT.

The chain couples TRBV6-1 to TRBJ2-7; the D gene is possibly TRBD1 (5 bases). This CDR3 region has 17 residues. CDR1 and CDR2 (germline): MNHNS, SASEGT. Trimming stripped 1 base from V and 3 bases from J, with 19 bases between. The CDR3 loop is CASSEDPSERGIYEQYF. The CDR3 region has the DNA TGTGCCAGCAGTGAAGACCCGTCAGAAAGGGGAATCTACGAGCAGTACTTC.

This clone was detected only a few times. J is TRBJ1-2 and V is TRBV5-3, with TRBD1 identical over 7 bases. TRBV5-3 falls under the ORF class, with uncertain function. The CDR3 length is 18 residues. V was clipped by 1 base and J by 6 bases; unmatched bases: 18. CDR3 residues: CARSLNQEGAYSRDGYTF. The CDR3 bases are TGTGCCAGAAGCTTGAATCAAGAGGGGGCGTACTCTCGGGATGGCTACACCTTC.

The chain couples TRBV4-2 to TRBJ1-1; D might be TRBD1 (5 bases). Trimming pared 0 bases from V and 6 bases from J, leaving 17 bases between. This CDR3 contains 16 residues. In germline, CDR1 is LGHNA, CDR2 YNFKEQ. The DNA of the CDR3 is TGTGCCAGCAGCCAAGATGTACAGCGGGGGGGGGCTGAAGCTTTCTTT. Translated, it gives CASSQDVQRGGAEAFF.

J is TRBJ2-2 and V is TRBV4-3; TRBD1 might be the D (5 bases). The CDR3 has 15 residues. V was clipped by 1 base and J by 5 bases, with 11 bases between them. Per the germline V gene, CDR1 is LGHNA and CDR2 is YSLEER. CDR3 DNA: TGCGCCAGCAGCCAAGGAAACAGGTTAACCGGGGAGCTGTTTTTT. This sequence encodes CASSQGNRLTGELFF.

V usage is TRBV5-1 and J usage is TRBJ2-4, with D unclear. The CDR3 consists of 19 residues. The germline V gene has CDR1 SGHRS and CDR2 YFSETQ. Trimming removed 0 bases from V and 0 bases from J, with 19 bases in between. The CDR3 DNA reads as TGCGCCAGCAGCTTGGTTTCGGATGTGTTGTCCCTAGCCAAAAACATTCAGTACTTC. This sequence encodes CASSLVSDVLSLAKNIQYF.

The genes are TRBV30 and TRBJ2-5; D possibly uses TRBD1 or TRBD2 (5 bases each). Trimming removed 3 bases at V and 5 bases at J, with 10 bases between. Per the germline V gene, CDR1 is GTSNPN and CDR2 is SVGIG (reference sequence). The CDR3 extends over 12 amino acids. The chain's CDR3 is CAWSQGEETQYF. CDR3 bases: TGTGCCTGGAGCCAGGGAGAGGAGACCCAGTACTTC.